This is a list of T cell receptor beta chains from one sample in a study of shared clonotypes between healthy human individuals. Profiled with immunoSEQ multiplex PCR; TCRdb holds only in-frame clones, not every one. The sample has around 510,000 clones, approximately 95% seen once. Input material: naive CD4+ T cells sorted from blood. The receptors shown here come from a woman between 25 and 40 years old in good health. CDR3s include the opening cysteine and the closing phenylalanine or tryptophan. Each record gives: CDR3 DNA, CDR3 protein, J gene, D gene, V gene, clone size. The D gene is left open where the match is weak. Not all rows give a size; the values are once, few, many and, for expanded clones, a class.

CDR3nt: TGCGCCAGCAGCCAAACCGGGGACGGCTCCTACGAGCAGTACTTC; CDR3aa: CASSQTGDGSYEQYF; j_gene: TRBJ2-7; d_gene: .; v_gene: TRBV4-1; abundance: .
CDR3nt: TGTGCCACCAGACAGGTCCGAATGAACACTGAAGCTTTCTTT; CDR3aa: CATRQVRMNTEAFF; j_gene: TRBJ1-1; d_gene: .; v_gene: TRBV19; abundance: .
CDR3nt: TGTGCCAGCAGCTTATTTGACGAGCAGTACTTC; CDR3aa: CASSLFDEQYF; j_gene: TRBJ2-7; d_gene: .; v_gene: TRBV11-2; abundance: .
CDR3nt: TGCGCCAGCAGCTTGGCGGGGACTAGTGGGGAGCAGTACTTC; CDR3aa: CASSLAGTSGEQYF; j_gene: TRBJ2-7; d_gene: TRBD2; v_gene: TRBV5-1; abundance: .
CDR3nt: TGTGCCAGCAGTGAAGACCTAGCGGGAGGGTGGGGTGAGACCCAGTACTTC; CDR3aa: CASSEDLAGGWGETQYF; j_gene: TRBJ2-5; d_gene: TRBD2; v_gene: TRBV6-1; abundance: .
CDR3nt: TGTGCCAGCAGCTTCGACAGTCCTGGAAACACCATATATTTT; CDR3aa: CASSFDSPGNTIYF; j_gene: TRBJ1-3; d_gene: .; v_gene: TRBV7-8; abundance: .
CDR3nt: TGTGCCTGGGACACAGGGGGCAGGCAGCCCCAGCATTTT; CDR3aa: CAWDTGGRQPQHF; j_gene: TRBJ1-5; d_gene: TRBD1; v_gene: TRBV30; abundance: .
CDR3nt: TGTGCCAGCAGTCCGGGACAGTTCCGCTATGGCTACACCTTC; CDR3aa: CASSPGQFRYGYTF; j_gene: TRBJ1-2; d_gene: TRBD1; v_gene: TRBV28; abundance: .
CDR3nt: TGTGCCAGCAGCTCCGGGGTAACAGATACGCAGTATTTT; CDR3aa: CASSSGVTDTQYF; j_gene: TRBJ2-3; d_gene: .; v_gene: TRBV7-3; abundance: .
CDR3nt: TGCGCCAGCAGCACCCAAGAGACCCAGTACTTC; CDR3aa: CASSTQETQYF; j_gene: TRBJ2-5; d_gene: .; v_gene: TRBV5-1; abundance: .
CDR3nt: TGTGCCAGCAGCTTAGTTTTTGGTACAGACGTCACCGGGGAGCTGTTTTTT; CDR3aa: CASSLVFGTDVTGELFF; j_gene: TRBJ2-2; d_gene: .; v_gene: TRBV7-8; abundance: once
CDR3nt: TGTGCCAGCAGATGGACCGGGACAGCCTACGAGCAGTACTTC; CDR3aa: CASRWTGTAYEQYF; j_gene: TRBJ2-7; d_gene: TRBD1; v_gene: TRBV28; abundance: .
CDR3nt: TGTGCCAGCAGCAGAGACAGGGGCGGAAACACTGAAGCTTTCTTT; CDR3aa: CASSRDRGGNTEAFF; j_gene: TRBJ1-1; d_gene: TRBD1; v_gene: TRBV5-4; abundance: .
CDR3nt: TGTGCCCGGTTGGGAGGGGGATTTTGTAGGGGCAAAAACATTCAGTACTTC; CDR3aa: CARLGGGFCRGKNIQYF; j_gene: TRBJ2-4; d_gene: .; v_gene: TRBV10-3; abundance: .
CDR3nt: TGTGCCAGCAGCCAAGATATCGGCTATGGCTACACCTTC; CDR3aa: CASSQDIGYGYTF; j_gene: TRBJ1-2; d_gene: .; v_gene: TRBV14; abundance: few
CDR3nt: TGCAGCGTTGCACTAGCGGGACGAGATACGCAGTATTTT; CDR3aa: CSVALAGRDTQYF; j_gene: TRBJ2-3; d_gene: TRBD2; v_gene: TRBV29-1; abundance: .
CDR3nt: TGCGCCAGCAACAGGGAATGGACAGGTGGATATAGCAATCAGCCCCAGCATTTT; CDR3aa: CASNREWTGGYSNQPQHF; j_gene: TRBJ1-5; d_gene: TRBD1; v_gene: TRBV10-2; abundance: .
CDR3nt: TGTGCCAGCAGCCCACGTGGGGGGGGAGAAGAGACCCAGTACTTC; CDR3aa: CASSPRGGGEETQYF; j_gene: TRBJ2-5; d_gene: TRBD2; v_gene: TRBV5-4; abundance: .
CDR3nt: TGTGCCAGCTCACCGGGACTAGCGGGGACCCAGTACTTC; CDR3aa: CASSPGLAGTQYF; j_gene: TRBJ2-5; d_gene: TRBD2; v_gene: TRBV18; abundance: .
CDR3nt: TGTGCCAGCAGTGACGGCAGGTCTAGTGAAAAACTGTTTTTT; CDR3aa: CASSDGRSSEKLFF; j_gene: TRBJ1-4; d_gene: .; v_gene: TRBV2; abundance: once
CDR3nt: TGTGCCAGTATCAGAACAGCGTTCAGCTCTGGGGCCAACGTCCTGACTTTC; CDR3aa: CASIRTAFSSGANVLTF; j_gene: TRBJ2-6; d_gene: .; v_gene: TRBV19; abundance: .
CDR3nt: TGTGCCAGCAGACTTGGTGGGACAGGGGGTGGGAACACTGAAGCTTTCTTT; CDR3aa: CASRLGGTGGGNTEAFF; j_gene: TRBJ1-1; d_gene: TRBD1; v_gene: TRBV28; abundance: .
CDR3nt: TGTGCCAGCATCAAACAAAGTGGGGGTGGCTACACCTTC; CDR3aa: CASIKQSGGGYTF; j_gene: TRBJ1-2; d_gene: .; v_gene: TRBV28; abundance: .
CDR3nt: TGTGCCAGCAGCTTGTGGCTAGCGGGTATCAATGAGCAGTTCTTC; CDR3aa: CASSLWLAGINEQFF; j_gene: TRBJ2-1; d_gene: TRBD2; v_gene: TRBV5-4; abundance: .